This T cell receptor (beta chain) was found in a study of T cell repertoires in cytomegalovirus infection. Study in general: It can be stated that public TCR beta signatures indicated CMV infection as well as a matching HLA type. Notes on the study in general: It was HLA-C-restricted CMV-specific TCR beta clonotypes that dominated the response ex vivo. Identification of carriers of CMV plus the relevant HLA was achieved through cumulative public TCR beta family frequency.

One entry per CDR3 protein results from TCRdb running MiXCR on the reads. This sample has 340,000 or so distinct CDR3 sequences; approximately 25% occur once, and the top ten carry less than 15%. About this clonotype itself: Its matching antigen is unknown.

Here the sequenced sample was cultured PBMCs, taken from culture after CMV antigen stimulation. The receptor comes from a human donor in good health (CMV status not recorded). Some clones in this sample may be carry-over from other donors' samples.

The CDR3 region is CASRTSGTDPYEQYF. The CDR3 nucleotides read TGTGCCAGCAGGACTTCCGGGACAGATCCCTACGAGCAGTACTTC. The chain carries TRBV2 and TRBJ2-7; 7 positions match TRBD1. From germline, CDR1 is SNHLY and CDR2 FYNNEI. The length of the CDR3 is 15 residues. Germline trimming cut 6 bases from V and 2 bases from J; bases unmatched to any gene: 10.